The next 4 T cell receptor beta chains were all read from a single sample in a study of coeliac disease. TCRdb's table, derived via immunoSEQ multiplex PCR, lists solely in-frame clones and lacks some. The top ten hold around 14% of the sample, which has 3,000 to 4,000 clones, less than 85% seen once. Source material: intraepithelial lymphocytes from the gut. All receptors derive from a man aged 18 to 30 with celiac disease on a gluten-free diet.

The chain uses TRBV11-3 and TRBJ2-1; TRBD2 aligns across 11 bases. Trimming at V came to 5 bases and at J to 4 bases, leaving 13 bases not matched to a gene. The germline gives CDR1 SGHNT, CDR2 YENEEA. This CDR3 contains 18 residues. CDR3 in amino acids: CASSHPSSGGPSYNEQFF. In nucleotides, the CDR3 is TGTGCCAGCAGCCACCCCTCTAGCGGGGGGCCTTCGTACAATGAGCAGTTCTTC.

This clone has a handful of counts. The gene calls are TRBV6-5 and TRBJ1-2; maybe TRBD1 (6 bases). The V gene's germline CDR1 is MNHEY and CDR2 SVGAGI. This CDR3 has 12 amino acids. Trimming left V 5 bases short and J 7 bases short, with 11 bases between. The CDR3 protein is CASSQGQTGYTF. CDR3 sequence (DNA): TGTGCCAGCAGTCAAGGACAGACTGGCTACACCTTC.

The rearrangement uses TRBV19 and TRBJ2-2, with TRBD2 matching over 8 bases. The CDR3 is 16 amino acids. The V and J ends lost 7 bases and 2 bases, in that order; junction bases with no gene match: 9. CDR1 LNHDA and CDR2 SQIVND come from the germline V gene (reference sequence). The DNA for the CDR3 is TGTGCCAGTAACAAAGCGGGGGCCAAAAACACCGGGGAGCTGTTTTTT. Translation: CASNKAGAKNTGELFF.

This clone was recorded only once. The chain employs TRBV9 and TRBJ2-6; 9 positions match TRBD1. V lost 0 bases to trimming and J lost 2 bases; unmatched junction nucleotides: 0. The CDR3 totals 16 residues. Germline CDR1 and CDR2: SGDLS and YYNGEE. DNA of the CDR3: TGTGCCAGCAGCGTAGGGACAGGGGCTGGGGCCAACGTCCTGACTTTC. Encoded protein: CASSVGTGAGANVLTF.